The clone carrying this T cell receptor beta chain is a singleton in its sample. Losses at the gene ends were 4 bases for V and 4 bases for J; bases not matched to a gene: 6. The germline gives CDR1 WSHSY, CDR2 SAAADI. This CDR3 is 15 amino acids long. The entry originates in a study of cytomegalovirus exposure and HLA in healthy donors. The PCR was carried out with 60 Vbeta primers and 13 Jbeta primers. Profiled with immunoSEQ multiplex PCR; TCRdb holds only in-frame clones, not every one. Of roughly 130,000 clones in the sample, 65% to 90% were seen once. The clonotype comes from a man aged 25 to 40 in good health and CMV-seronegative. The V call is TRBV10-2, the J call TRBJ2-3, with TRBD2 matching 9 bases. The sample taken for sequencing was PBMCs. The CDR3 is CASSVGGGVSDTQYF. CDR3 in DNA: TGCGCCAGCAGTGTGGGCGGGGGGGTTTCAGATACGCAGTATTTT.